A single sample gave rise to the 14 T cell receptor beta chains below, sequenced in a study of beta chain features in type 1 diabetes. These receptors' antigens are unknown. Study results and limitations: The study found moderately but significantly shorter TCRB CDR3s in all four CD4+ subsets of Type 1 diabetes patients.

The entirety of the isolated RNA underwent reverse transcription, so expressed TCRB transcripts were sequenced. Profiled with immunoSEQ multiplex PCR; TCRdb holds only in-frame clones, not every one. The table includes roughly 50,000 clones, approximately 44% detected once. Sequencing was carried out using stem cell memory CD4+ T cells from blood. The receptors derive from a young man with type 1 diabetes.

V usage is TRBV14 and J usage is TRBJ2-5, with 10 bases fitting TRBD2. The germline gives CDR1 SGHDN, CDR2 FVKESK. CDR3 length: 17 residues. V gave up 4 bases and J gave up 2 bases; unmatched junction bases: 10. The CDR3: CASSPDGGLAWQETQYF. The DNA for the CDR3 is TGTGCCAGCAGCCCAGACGGGGGACTAGCGTGGCAAGAGACCCAGTACTTC.

Of note for this clone: The same CDR3 arises from other DNA sequences in this sample as well. The chain has TRBV29-1 and TRBJ2-3, with D perhaps matching TRBD1 (5 bases). The CDR3 contains 11 residues. V was shortened by 6 bases and J by 5 bases, with 9 bases between the two germline ends. In germline, CDR1 is SQVTM, CDR2 ANQGSEA. DNA of the CDR3: TGCAGCGTCGCCCAGGGAGATACGCAGTATTTT. As protein: CSVAQGDTQYF.

Only a few counts were recorded for this clone. The rearrangement uses TRBV28 and TRBJ1-4; no firm D call. This CDR3 comprises 15 residues. Germline CDR1 is MDHEN and CDR2 is SYDVKM. V was shortened by 3 bases and J by 5 bases, with 13 bases between the two germline ends. The CDR3 DNA reads TGTGCCAGCAGTTTGACACCAGAGAGCAATGAAAAACTGTTTTTT. It translates to CASSLTPESNEKLFF.

The rearrangement links TRBV28 to TRBJ2-1, with 10 bases aligning to TRBD2. The germline V gene encodes CDR1 MDHEN and CDR2 SYDVKM. CDR3 length equals 15 residues. Trimming took 4 bases from V and 4 from J; bases not matched to a gene: 4. Here the CDR3 reads CASSSWTSGYNEQFF. The CDR3 bases are TGTGCCAGCAGTTCCTGGACTAGCGGTTACAATGAGCAGTTCTTC.

V usage is TRBV5-8 and J usage is TRBJ1-2; D not certain. The germline gives CDR1 SGHTS, CDR2 YDEGEE. The CDR3 runs to 16 residues. V was shortened by 1 base and J by 4 bases, with 17 bases between the two germline ends. The CDR3 nucleotides are TGTGCCAGCAGCTTGTGGATGTCCACAACGGGCTATGGCTACACCTTC. Protein product: CASSLWMSTTGYGYTF.

This clone was found a few times. The chain carries TRBV29-1 and TRBJ2-2; TRBD1 is a possible D gene (5 bases). V was trimmed by 7 bases and J by 5 bases, leaving 14 bases between them. The CDR3 runs 13 residues. The V gene's germline CDR1 is SQVTM and CDR2 ANQGSEA. CDR3 sequence reads: CSATTVLTGELFF. The CDR3 nucleotides read TGCAGCGCTACGACAGTTTTGACCGGGGAGCTGTTTTTT.

This chain connects TRBV20-1 to TRBJ1-2; D unclear. The CDR3 loop spans 10 amino acids. Germline CDR1 is DFQATT and CDR2 is SNEGSKA (reference sequence). CDR3 sequence reads: CRPQAYGYTF. The CDR3 DNA reads as TGCAGACCCCAGGCATATGGCTACACCTTC.

This chain uses TRBV4-2 with TRBJ2-1, with 7 bases aligning to TRBD2. Trimming at V came to 0 bases and at J to 2 bases, leaving 4 bases not matched to a gene. Germline V gene lookup returns CDR1 LGHNA and CDR2 YNFKEQ. CDR3 length equals 16 residues. The CDR3 spells CASSQETLATYNEQFF. Written as DNA, the CDR3 is TGTGCCAGCAGCCAAGAGACACTAGCGACCTACAATGAGCAGTTCTTC.

This rearrangement joins TRBV11-1 to TRBJ2-1, with TRBD2 identical over 8 bases. The length of the CDR3 is 16 residues. Germline V gene data show CDR1 as SGHAT and CDR2 as FQDESV (reference sequence). V was clipped by 2 bases and J by 3 bases; unmatched bases: 6. The CDR3 DNA sequence: TGTGCCAGCAGCTTATTCGCGGGACTAGTCTACAATGAGCAGTTCTTC. It codes for CASSLFAGLVYNEQFF.

This clone occurred a few times. This chain uses TRBV11-2 with TRBJ2-6; possibly TRBD1 for D (5 bases). The ends were cut back, 5 bases at V and 6 bases at J, with 8 bases in the middle. The CDR3 is 13 residues long. CDR1 and CDR2 (germline): SGHAT, FQNNGV. CDR3 protein: CASSPRAANVLTF. The CDR3 bases are TGTGCCAGCAGCCCCAGGGCGGCCAACGTCCTGACTTTC.

This clone showed up just a few times. The chain carries TRBV7-9 and TRBJ2-7; D gene uncertain. Germline CDR1 and CDR2: SEHNR and FQNEAQ (reference sequence). CDR3 length equals 15 residues. Trimming cost V 4 bases and J 2 bases, with 15 bases left between them. The CDR3 is CASSSGGWVTYEQYF. The CDR3 bases are TGTGCCAGCAGCTCGGGTGGCTGGGTTACCTACGAGCAGTACTTC.

J is TRBJ2-7 and V is TRBV20-1, with 7 nucleotides matching TRBD2. The CDR3 contains 10 residues. Germline lookup yields CDR1 DFQATT and CDR2 SNEGSKA (reference sequence). The CDR3 nucleotides read TGCGCGGGAGCGACCTACGAGCAGTACTTC. It encodes CAGATYEQYF.

In its sample, this clone was seen a few times. The chain links TRBV9 to TRBJ2-1; D gene ambiguous. CDR1 and CDR2 (germline): SGDLS, YYNGEE. V lost 0 bases, J lost 1 base, and 11 bases lay in between. The CDR3 covers 16 residues. CDR3 sequence reads: CASSVATGPSYNEQFF. DNA of the CDR3: TGTGCCAGCAGCGTAGCTACTGGGCCTTCCTACAATGAGCAGTTCTTC.

This clone was found once. The genes are TRBV7-9 and TRBJ2-5; TRBD2 aligns across 12 bases. Germline CDR1 and CDR2: SEHNR and FQNEAQ (reference sequence). CDR3 length: 15 amino acids. Trimming at V came to 1 base and at J to 4 bases, leaving 1 base not matched to a gene. Here the CDR3 reads CASSLGGLAGETQYF. The CDR3 DNA reads as TGTGCCAGCAGCTTAGGGGGACTAGCGGGAGAGACCCAGTACTTC.